These T cell receptor beta chains were read from a single sample in a study of blood T cell repertoires in COVID-19. The table came from immunoSEQ multiplex PCR; TCRdb's copy has only in-frame clones and leaves some out. The sample holds under 300,000 clones, 80% to 90% seen once. Sequencing input: PBMCs or T cells enriched from blood (not recorded which). The receptor source for this set is a woman aged 45 to 65 who had recovered from COVID-19. The CDR3 runs from the conserved cysteine through the conserved F or W. D genes are given only for firm matches. Clone sizes are given selectively: once, few, many, or a class where the clone is expanded.

-,TRBD1,TRBJ2-7,TRBV5-6,TGTGCCAGCAGCTTGGTCGACAGGGTGGTATCCTACGAGCAGTACTTC,CASSLVDRVVSYEQYF
-,TRBD2,TRBJ2-5,TRBV7-6,TGTGCCAGCAGCTTAGAGGCTAGCGGTTTGGTAGGAGAGACCCAGTACTTC,CASSLEASGLVGETQYF
-,TRBD1,TRBJ2-2,TRBV11-2,TGTGCCAGCAGCTTCCGGACAGGGACCACCGGGGAGCTGTTTTTT,CASSFRTGTTGELFF
-,-,TRBJ2-5,TRBV5-4,TGTGCCAGCAGCCGTGACCGGGGGGAGACCCAGTACTTC,CASSRDRGETQYF
once,TRBD1,TRBJ1-2,TRBV28,TGTGCCAGCAGTTTAGAGGGGGCAACCTATGGCTACACCTTC,CASSLEGATYGYTF
-,TRBD2,TRBJ2-3,TRBV19,TGTGCCAGTAGTATGTCTAGCGGGAGGGAAAGCACAGATACGCAGTATTTT,CASSMSSGRESTDTQYF
-,TRBD2,TRBJ2-7,TRBV6-5,TGTGCCAGCAGTTACTCCGGGACTAGTACTACTGAGCAGTACTTC,CASSYSGTSTTEQYF
-,TRBD2,TRBJ2-5,TRBV29-1,TGCAGCGTTTCCGGGACTAGCGGGAGGGGGGGAGAAGGTGAGACCCAGTACTTC,CSVSGTSGRGGEGETQYF
-,-,TRBJ1-1,TRBV7-9,TGTGCCAGCAGCTTAGACAGTGAAGCTTTCTTT,CASSLDSEAFF
-,-,TRBJ2-7,TRBV10-3,TGTGCCACCGAAAACAGGCTATCCTACGAGCAGTACTTC,CATENRLSYEQYF
-,-,TRBJ1-2,TRBV9,TGTGCCAGCAGCGTAGGGGAGGGCCCCCCTACTAGTGGCTACACCTTC,CASSVGEGPPTSGYTF
-,TRBD2,TRBJ2-1,TRBV2,TGTGCCAGCAGTGCTTTAGGGCTAGCGGGAGGAGGTGAGCAGTTCTTC,CASSALGLAGGGEQFF
-,TRBD1,TRBJ1-2,TRBV5-6,TGTGCCAGCAGCTCCCACGGATTACAGGGGGCTAGTAACTATGGCTACACCTTC,CASSSHGLQGASNYGYTF
-,TRBD1,TRBJ2-7,TRBV5-1,TGCGCCAGCAGCTTGGAACAGGGGAGTTCCTACGAGCAGTACTTC,CASSLEQGSSYEQYF
-,-,TRBJ1-1,TRBV29-1,TGCAGCGCCGGGGGGGGGTCTCAGGGCACTGAAGCTTTCTTT,CSAGGGSQGTEAFF
few,-,TRBJ2-1,TRBV19,TGTGCCAGTAGTATAGCGACAGATTACAATGAGCAGTTCTTC,CASSIATDYNEQFF
-,-,TRBJ2-7,TRBV6-5,TGTGCCAGCAGTAACAGGGACGAGCAGTACTTC,CASSNRDEQYF
-,-,TRBJ2-4,TRBV6-5,TGTGCCAGCAGTTACGGCAGGGCTCTAGCCAAAAACATTCAGTACTTC,CASSYGRALAKNIQYF
-,TRBD1,TRBJ1-2,TRBV6-5,TGTGCCAGCAGTTCTGGGACAGGATTCTCTAACTATGGCTACACCTTC,CASSSGTGFSNYGYTF
-,TRBD1,TRBJ2-1,TRBV9,TGTGCCAGCAGCGTAGTATCGGGACAGGGGGGAAGGGGTGAGCAGTTCTTC,CASSVVSGQGGRGEQFF
once,TRBD2,TRBJ2-7,TRBV3-1/TRBV3-2,TGTGCCAGCAGCCAAGTGTCCGGGACTAGCGGGACTGGCGAGCAGTACTTC,CASSQVSGTSGTGEQYF
-,TRBD2,TRBJ2-4,TRBV7-2,TGTGCCAGCAGCTTAGGGGCTAGCGGACTAGCCAAAAACATTCAGTACTTC,CASSLGASGLAKNIQYF
-,-,TRBJ1-6,TRBV5-6,TGTGCCAGCTGCCTCAGGGCTACCAATTCACCCCTCCACTTT,CASCLRATNSPLHF
-,-,TRBJ1-2,TRBV6-5,TGTGCCAGCAGTCGAACAGGCACGTATGGCTACACCTTC,CASSRTGTYGYTF
-,TRBD1,TRBJ2-3,TRBV29-1,TGCAGCGTTACAGGACAGGGCGGGGCAGATACGCAGTATTTT,CSVTGQGGADTQYF
-,-,TRBJ1-1,TRBV28,TGTGCCAGCAGTTTACGGCCAGGGTCTGAAGCTTTCTTT,CASSLRPGSEAFF
once,-,TRBJ2-5,TRBV5-1,TGCGCCAGCAGCTTGGCCATGAACAGCCAAGAGACCCAGTACTTC,CASSLAMNSQETQYF
-,-,TRBJ2-1,TRBV19,TGTGCCAGTAGTATAGTCAGGGCATATGAGCAGTTCTTC,CASSIVRAYEQFF
few,-,TRBJ1-4,TRBV2,TGTGCCAGCAAGCGAGGCGGAGACAATGAAAAACTGTTTTTT,CASKRGGDNEKLFF
-,TRBD1,TRBJ2-3,TRBV5-1,TGCGCCAGCAGCTTGCGACAGGGGGTCTTAGATACGCAGTATTTT,CASSLRQGVLDTQYF
-,TRBD2,TRBJ2-5,TRBV4-1,TGCGCCAGCAGCCAAGCCCTAGCGGGAGGAGAGACCCAGTACTTC,CASSQALAGGETQYF
-,-,TRBJ1-5,TRBV28,TGTGCCAGCAGTCCACGGATTCGGAGGCCGAATCAGCCCCAGCATTTT,CASSPRIRRPNQPQHF
-,TRBD1,TRBJ1-3,TRBV2,TGTGCCAGCAAGACAGGGGCGAGTAACTCTGGAAACACCATATATTTT,CASKTGASNSGNTIYF
-,TRBD1,TRBJ1-2,TRBV28,TGTGCCAGCAGCCTGGGGACAGGGGGTTATGGCTACACCTTC,CASSLGTGGYGYTF
-,-,TRBJ2-5,TRBV28,TGTGCCAGCAGTCCCCTTCTTCGCGGATCGTACCAAGAGACCCAGTACTTC,CASSPLLRGSYQETQYF
-,TRBD1,TRBJ1-4,TRBV6-5,TGTGCCAGCAGCCAGGGGGCGCTCGGTGAAAAACTGTTTTTT,CASSQGALGEKLFF
-,TRBD1,TRBJ1-1,TRBV5-8,TGTGCCAGCAGCTTCCGAGGGGGCGATGGGGAAGCTTTCTTT,CASSFRGGDGEAFF
few,-,TRBJ2-1,TRBV2,TGTGCCAGCAGCCCCGGTCAGGGGTCCTTAATCAATGAGCAGTTCTTC,CASSPGQGSLINEQFF
-,-,TRBJ2-7,TRBV14,TGTGCCAGCAGCCAAGTCGGGGGTAGGCTGAGTGCCGAGCAGTACTTC,CASSQVGGRLSAEQYF
few,-,TRBJ1-1,TRBV15,TGTGCCACCAGCAGAGGTGCAGGAGGGACTGAAGCTTTCTTT,CATSRGAGGTEAFF
-,TRBD1,TRBJ2-5,TRBV19,TGTGCCAGTAGTATGAAAGGGGGCTGGGAGACCCAGTACTTC,CASSMKGGWETQYF
-,-,TRBJ2-3,TRBV10-1,TGCGCCAGCAGTGAGTCTCTTCTGACTAGAGATACAGATACGCAGTATTTT,CASSESLLTRDTDTQYF
-,-,TRBJ2-7,TRBV2,TGTGCCAGCAGACGGGACTCCTCAGGGCCCTCCTACGAGCAGTACTTC,CASRRDSSGPSYEQYF
-,TRBD1,TRBJ1-1,TRBV5-1,TGCGCCAGCAGCTTAGGGACAGGGAATGAAGCTTTCTTT,CASSLGTGNEAFF
-,-,TRBJ2-1,TRBV6-1,TGTGCCAGCAGTGAAGCCGGTGCGTACAATGAGCAGTTCTTC,CASSEAGAYNEQFF
-,-,TRBJ2-7,TRBV10-1,TGCGCCAGCAGGAGAGAGACAGGGAGGTACGAGCAGTACTTC,CASRRETGRYEQYF
-,TRBD1,TRBJ2-6,TRBV27,TGTGCCAGCAGTTTAGTTGGGACAGGGGCCTCTGGGGCCAACGTCCTGACTTTC,CASSLVGTGASGANVLTF
-,-,TRBJ1-3,TRBV3-1/TRBV3-2,TGTGCCAGCAGCCTCAGCGTCTCCTCTGGAAACACCATATATTTT,CASSLSVSSGNTIYF
-,-,TRBJ1-3,TRBV9,TGTGCCAGCAGCGTAGGTCCCGGCTCTGGAAACACCATATATTTT,CASSVGPGSGNTIYF
-,-,TRBJ1-6,TRBV18,TGTGCCAGCTCACCACTAGCAGGGTGGAATTCACCCCTCCACTTT,CASSPLAGWNSPLHF
-,TRBD1,TRBJ1-1,TRBV28,TGTGCCAGCAGCTTGGACAGGGTGGCTTTCTTT,CASSLDRVAFF
-,TRBD1,TRBJ2-1,TRBV28,TGTGCCAGCAGTTTACATATGACAGGGGCCACAAGTGAGCAGTTCTTC,CASSLHMTGATSEQFF
-,TRBD2,TRBJ2-1,TRBV7-6,TGTGCCAGCAGCTTCGGACTAGGGGCAAATGAGCAGTTCTTC,CASSFGLGANEQFF
-,-,TRBJ2-7,TRBV2,TGTGCCAGCAGTGAAGGGCTCTCCTACGAGCAGTACTTC,CASSEGLSYEQYF
once,-,TRBJ2-7,TRBV28,TGTGCCAGCAGTAGTTTAACTAGCCCTCTTGGCGAGCAGTACTTC,CASSSLTSPLGEQYF
-,-,TRBJ1-1,TRBV7-8,TGTGCCAGCAGCCACTACACTGAAGCTTTCTTT,CASSHYTEAFF